This TCR beta chain was found in a study of blood T cell repertoires in COVID-19. Study-level information: The United States, Italy and Spain supplied acute and convalescent COVID-19 samples. From T cells, B-cell-depleted T cells, or PBMCs came the material, which was cDNA or gDNA.

As handled by the study authors: The authors estimated nucleated cell counts from reference gene primer amplification. Sequencing was performed with immunoSEQ multiplex PCR; in TCRdb, only in-frame clones are kept and a portion is missing. V, J and clone size are taken as reported in that table, and D and trimming were inferred from the DNA itself. The sample includes about 360,000 clones, 86% of them seen just once. Per the germline V gene, CDR1 is GTSNPN and CDR2 is SVGIG (reference sequence). After removal of 4 bases from V and 7 bases from J, the junction contained 11 bases not matched to a gene. The CDR3 length is 14 residues. The Seattle patients, enrolled during active infection, were followed longitudinally.

This chain connects TRBV30 to TRBJ2-5; the match to TRBD2 covers 8 bases. The sequence was collected from a woman aged 55-75 years with COVID-19, enrolled during active disease. The specimen sequenced was peripheral blood. CDR3 DNA: TGTGCCTGGACTTCGATAAGCGGGGGAGGGACCCAGTACTTC. Protein sequence: CAWTSISGGGTQYF.